Each of the 26 T cell receptor beta chains below was sequenced from the same sample in a study of blood T cell repertoires in COVID-19. Profiled with immunoSEQ multiplex PCR; TCRdb holds only in-frame clones, not every one. The data contain roughly 500,000 clones, about 88% of them singletons. The sequenced sample consisted of PBMCs or T cells enriched from blood (not recorded which). These receptors originate from a woman aged 55-69 years who had recovered from COVID-19.

The chain couples TRBV6-5 to TRBJ1-2; 7 bases line up with TRBD1. With V trimmed by 2 bases and J by 2 bases, 2 bases remained unmatched. Per germline, CDR1 MNHEY and CDR2 SVGAGI. This CDR3 spans 14 amino acids. The CDR3: CASSYQGQNYGYTF. CDR3 DNA: TGTGCCAGCAGTTACCAGGGACAGAACTATGGCTACACCTTC.

The chain uses TRBV5-1 and TRBJ1-2, with D possibly matching TRBD1 (5 bases). Trimming removed 4 bases at V and 3 bases at J, with 10 bases between. Germline V gene lookup returns CDR1 SGHRS and CDR2 YFSETQ. CDR3 length: 13 amino acids. This CDR3 is CASSSRADYGYTF. The CDR3 coding sequence is TGCGCCAGCAGCAGCAGGGCCGACTATGGCTACACCTTC.

This clone was counted ten times or more. This chain links TRBV10-3 with TRBJ2-5, with D hard to call. The V end was cut by 5 bases, the J end by 3 bases, with 4 bases between. This CDR3 spans 11 amino acids. The germline V gene encodes CDR1 ENHRY and CDR2 SYGVKD. The chain's CDR3 is CAISSKETQYF. CDR3 bases: TGTGCCATCAGTTCCAAAGAGACCCAGTACTTC.

The chain links TRBV28 to TRBJ1-4, with D unclear. This CDR3 comprises 14 residues. Trimming stripped 4 bases from V and 4 bases from J, with 10 bases between. Germline CDR1 and CDR2: MDHEN and SYDVKM. CDR3 sequence: CASSWRSNNEKLFF. As DNA, the CDR3 is TGTGCCAGCAGTTGGAGATCTAATAATGAAAAACTGTTTTTT.

The chain uses TRBV29-1 and TRBJ1-3; D ambiguous. Trimming took 5 bases from V and 0 from J, leaving 11 bases between them. The CDR3 totals 14 residues. Germline V gene lookup returns CDR1 SQVTM and CDR2 ANQGSEA. CDR3 bases: TGCAGCGTTATTCCAACTGACTCTGGAAACACCATATATTTT. As protein: CSVIPTDSGNTIYF.

This rearrangement joins TRBV5-1 to TRBJ2-1; 9 bases line up with TRBD1. The V and J ends lost 0 bases and 7 bases, in that order; junction bases with no gene match: 2. The germline V gene has CDR1 SGHRS and CDR2 YFSETQ. The CDR3 extends over 14 amino acids. The chain's CDR3 is CASSLGGQGNEQFF. The CDR3 coding sequence is TGCGCCAGCAGCTTGGGGGGACAGGGTAATGAGCAGTTCTTC. Drawing the rest from reference TRBV5-1 and TRBJ2-1, the complete variable domain is KAGVTQTPRYLIKTRGQQVTLSCSPISGHRSVSWYQQTPGQGLQFLFEYFSETQRNKGNFPGRFSGRQFSNSRSEMNVSTLELGDSALYLCASSLGGQGNEQFFGPGTRLTVL.

The CDR3 reads CASSYSGAGNSNQPQHF. CDR3 bases: TGTGCCAGCAGTTACTCTGGGGCAGGGAATAGCAATCAGCCCCAGCATTTT. V gene TRBV6-2 or TRBV6-3 combines with J gene TRBJ1-5; TRBD1 might be the D (5 bases). This CDR3 is 17 amino acids long. Germline CDR1 MNHEY, CDR2 SVGEGT. Trimming pared 0 bases from V and 0 bases from J, leaving 12 bases between.

The chain joins TRBV2 to TRBJ1-5; 7 bases are a match to TRBD1. V shed 1 base and J 7 bases; nucleotides not matched to a gene: 4. Germline V CDR1 and CDR2: SNHLY, FYNNEI. This CDR3 comprises 14 residues. CDR3: CASSEEQGYQPQHF. The CDR3 coding sequence is TGTGCCAGCAGTGAAGAACAGGGGTACCAGCCCCAGCATTTT. Full variable domain (rest looked up from reference TRBV2 and TRBJ1-5): EPEVTQTPSHQVTQMGQEVILRCVPISNHLYFYWYRQILGQKVEFLVSFYNNEISEKSEIFDDQFSVERPDGSNFTLKIRSTKLEDSAMYFCASSEEQGYQPQHFGDGTRLSIL.

The rearrangement joins TRBV12-3 or TRBV12-4 to TRBJ1-2, with D perhaps matching TRBD1 (6 bases). V shed 5 bases and J shed 4 bases, with 8 bases lying between them. CDR3 length: 12 amino acids. The CDR3 loop reads CASSMTGYGYTF. The CDR3 nucleotides are TGTGCCAGCAGTATGACAGGCTATGGCTACACCTTC.

The chain recombines TRBV24-1 with TRBJ2-5, with TRBD1 matching 8 bases. Germline CDR1 reads KGHDR; CDR2 reads SFDVKD. With V trimmed by 5 bases and J by 3 bases, 13 bases remained unmatched. There are 17 residues in the CDR3. CDR3: CATSALPQDRDEETQYF. Written as DNA, the CDR3 is TGTGCCACCAGTGCCCTACCGCAGGACAGGGACGAAGAGACCCAGTACTTC.

This chain links TRBV2 with TRBJ2-2, with 7 bases aligning to TRBD2. V was pared by 7 bases and J by 4 bases, with 6 bases of the junction left unmatched. Germline loops: CDR1 SNHLY, CDR2 FYNNEI. CDR3 length equals 14 residues. The CDR3 loop is CASNLGGSTGELFF. CDR3 sequence (DNA): TGTGCCAGCAACCTGGGAGGGAGCACCGGGGAGCTGTTTTTT.

The V call is TRBV20-1, the J call TRBJ1-1; possible D gene TRBD1, 6 bases. Germline CDR1 reads DFQATT; CDR2 reads SNEGSKA (reference sequence). Trimming pared 6 bases from V and 3 bases from J, leaving 8 bases between. The CDR3 is 11 amino acids. As DNA, the CDR3 is TGCAGTGCGACAGGCTACACTGAAGCTTTCTTT. The encoded protein is CSATGYTEAFF.

The gene calls are TRBV3-1 (or the pseudogene TRBV3-2) and TRBJ2-7; 8 nucleotides match TRBD1. Unmatched junction bases numbered 7, after V lost 1 base and J lost 2 bases. The CDR3 runs 16 residues. Per the germline V gene, CDR1 is LGHDT and CDR2 is YNNKEL (reference sequence). The chain's CDR3 is CASSQATGVKTYEQYF. The CDR3 nucleotides are TGTGCCAGCAGCCAAGCGACAGGGGTTAAGACCTACGAGCAGTACTTC.

This chain connects TRBV2 to TRBJ1-1, with D tentatively TRBD1 (6 bases). The ends were cut back, 4 bases at V and 6 bases at J, with 12 bases in the middle. Germline V gene data show CDR1 as SNHLY and CDR2 as FYNNEI. The CDR3 runs to 13 residues. The CDR3 bases are TGTGCCAGCAGTGGGACAGCCTTCTCTGAAGCTTTCTTT. Translated, it gives CASSGTAFSEAFF.

The J gene is TRBJ1-2, the V gene TRBV19, with D unclear. Germline V gene lookup returns CDR1 LNHDA and CDR2 SQIVND (reference sequence). The CDR3 covers 15 residues. Trimming took 7 bases from V and 6 from J, leaving 21 bases between them. The CDR3 DNA sequence: TGTGCCAGTAAGTCCCGCGTGGAGGGTGGACATGGCTACACCTTC. Translated: CASKSRVEGGHGYTF.

The chain has TRBV27 and TRBJ2-7; possibly TRBD2 for D (5 bases). V lost 3 bases and J 4 bases, leaving 16 bases between the germline ends. The CDR3 length is 15 residues. CDR1 is MNHEY, CDR2 SMNVEV, per germline (reference sequence). This CDR3 reads CASSLADGRRYEQYF. The CDR3 nucleotides are TGTGCCAGCAGTTTGGCGGATGGACGGAGGTACGAGCAGTACTTC.

The rearrangement joins TRBV3-1 (or the pseudogene TRBV3-2) to TRBJ2-3, with 7 bases identical to TRBD1. Germline CDR1 reads LGHDT; CDR2 reads YNNKEL (reference sequence). This CDR3 has 15 amino acids. V lost 4 bases to trimming and J lost 0 bases; unmatched junction nucleotides: 4. CDR3 nucleotide sequence: TGTGCCAGCAGCCCCGACAGGGCTAGCACAGATACGCAGTATTTT. Translating it yields CASSPDRASTDTQYF.

J is TRBJ1-6 and V is TRBV30; no reliable D call. The germline V gene has CDR1 GTSNPN and CDR2 SVGIG (reference sequence). The CDR3 is 17 residues long. Trimming cost V 4 bases and J 0 bases, with 16 bases left between them. The CDR3 loop is CAWNSGRSTSYNSPLHF. CDR3 nucleotides: TGTGCCTGGAATTCTGGCAGGTCCACCTCCTATAATTCACCCCTCCACTTT.

Remarks on this clone: At the DNA level, this CDR3 is encoded by other sequences in the same sample as well. This sequence joins TRBV3-1 (or the pseudogene TRBV3-2) and TRBJ1-5; D gene uncertain. CDR1 is LGHDT, CDR2 YNNKEL, per germline (reference sequence). CDR3 length: 14 amino acids. Trimming removed 1 base at V and 4 bases at J, with 8 bases between. CDR3 DNA sequence: TGTGCCAGCAGCCAAGGAGGGTCTAATCAGCCCCAGCATTTT. Residues: CASSQGGSNQPQHF.

V and J are TRBV12-5 and TRBJ2-7; TRBD2 matches at 11 bases. Per germline, CDR1 LGHNT and CDR2 FRNRAP. V shed 3 bases, J shed 0 bases, and the junction held 10 bases outside the gene matches. The CDR3 loop spans 18 amino acids. The CDR3 DNA is TGTGCTAGTGGTTTCCCCACCATACTAGCGGGGGTCTCCTACGAGCAGTACTTC. As protein: CASGFPTILAGVSYEQYF.

The V and J genes are TRBV25-1 and TRBJ2-3, with 8 bases aligning to TRBD2. This CDR3 has 15 residues. The J segment lost 3 bases and the V segment lost 5 bases, leaving 7 bases of the junction unmatched. Germline CDR1 MGHDK, CDR2 SYGVNS. The CDR3 sequence: CASSPVRGDTDTQYF. As DNA, the CDR3 is TGTGCCAGCAGTCCCGTGCGGGGGGATACAGATACGCAGTATTTT.

The sample holds one count of this clone. The same CDR3 can be traced to other DNA sequences in this sample. CDR3 protein: CASSPLAGSYNEQFF. The CDR3 nucleotides are TGTGCCAGCTCACCCCTAGCGGGCTCCTACAATGAGCAGTTCTTC. The chain links TRBV18 to TRBJ2-1; 8 nucleotides match TRBD2. The CDR3 is made up of 15 amino acids. J gave up 0 bases and V 3 bases, and 1 base lay outside the gene matches. Per the germline V gene, CDR1 is KGHSH and CDR2 is LQKENI.

The J gene is TRBJ1-2, the V gene TRBV19, with D unclear. Trimming removed 4 bases at V and 0 bases at J, with 9 bases between. Germline CDR1 is LNHDA and CDR2 is SQIVND (reference sequence). This CDR3 is built from 14 residues. The CDR3 DNA sequence: TGTGCCAGTAGTAAACGGGAATCTAACTATGGCTACACCTTC. Encoded protein: CASSKRESNYGYTF.

The chain is built from TRBV10-3 and TRBJ1-2; 9 positions match TRBD1. V lost 10 bases, J lost 0 bases, and 9 bases stayed unmatched. Germline V gene data show CDR1 as ENHRY and CDR2 as SYGVKD. The CDR3 runs 15 residues. The CDR3 DNA reads as TGTGCCACCTCAGGGACAGGGCAGCCTAACTATGGCTACACCTTC. It specifies CATSGTGQPNYGYTF.

The chain carries TRBV6-5 and TRBJ1-1; a possible D gene is TRBD1 (5 bases). V lost 0 bases and J 0 bases, leaving 8 bases between the germline ends. Germline assignment: CDR1 MNHEY and CDR2 SVGAGI. CDR3 size: 15 residues. The CDR3 spells CASSYSHRMNTEAFF. The CDR3 DNA reads TGTGCCAGCAGTTACTCCCACAGGATGAACACTGAAGCTTTCTTT.

The rearrangement links TRBV2 to TRBJ1-5; D remains unclear. The CDR3 spans 14 residues. The germline CDR1 and CDR2 sequences are SNHLY and FYNNEI. V lost 3 bases and J 1 base, leaving 7 bases between the germline ends. CDR3 coding DNA: TGTGCCAGCAGTGACAGGTGGAGCAATCAGCCCCAGCATTTT. It specifies CASSDRWSNQPQHF.